The 21 T cell receptor beta chains reported below all come from one sample, sequenced in a study of T cell responses to AZD1222 COVID-19 vaccine. Clones were read by immunoSEQ multiplex PCR, and TCRdb kept only the in-frame ones, dropping some. The sample includes 150,000 to 200,000 clones, 88% of them seen just once. Sequenced here: peripheral blood, sampled on day 0 of AZD1222 vaccination. All receptors come from an adult in good health.

V gene TRBV11-2 combines with J gene TRBJ2-5; 7 bases agree with TRBD2. The CDR3 length is 16 residues. The V gene's germline CDR1 is SGHAT and CDR2 FQNNGV. With V trimmed by 4 bases and J by 2 bases, 10 bases remained unmatched. The CDR3 loop is CASSSGTGGGQETQYF. DNA of the CDR3: TGTGCCAGCAGCTCGGGAACGGGGGGTGGGCAAGAGACCCAGTACTTC. Looking up the rest from reference TRBV11-2 and TRBJ2-5 gives the full variable domain: EAGVAQSPRYKIIEKRQSVAFWCNPISGHATLYWYQQILGQGPKLLIQFQNNGVVDDSQLPKDRFSAERLKGVDSTLKIQPAKLEDSAVYLCASSSGTGGGQETQYFGPGTRLLVL.

The chain carries TRBV30 and TRBJ1-1; TRBD1 agrees at 7 bases. This CDR3 comprises 13 residues. V lost 5 bases to trimming and J lost 5 bases; unmatched junction nucleotides: 8. Germline V gene sequence: CDR1 GTSNPN, CDR2 SVGIG (reference sequence). CDR3 nucleotides: TGTGCCTGGGACAGGACAGGACTTACTGAAGCTTTCTTT. Translated: CAWDRTGLTEAFF.

The chain carries TRBV6-2 or TRBV6-3 and TRBJ1-5, with 7 nucleotides matching TRBD1. The germline V gene has CDR1 MNHEY and CDR2 SVGEGT. The V gene end was trimmed by 5 bases and the J gene end by 4 bases; junction bases not matched to a gene: 11. This CDR3 has 16 amino acids. The CDR3 DNA reads TGTGCCAGCAGTGGAACCACAGGGGTCAGGAATCAGCCCCAGCATTTT. Amino acid sequence: CASSGTTGVRNQPQHF.

This clone showed up just once. This chain uses TRBV7-6 with TRBJ2-2; D is perhaps TRBD1 (5 bases). The CDR3 contains 15 residues. Germline V gene data show CDR1 as SGHVS and CDR2 as FNYEAQ. The V gene lost 0 bases and the J gene lost 5 bases, with 10 bases spanning the gap. The CDR3 sequence is CASSLAGVETGELFF. The CDR3, as DNA: TGTGCCAGCAGCTTAGCAGGGGTGGAAACCGGGGAGCTGTTTTTT.

The rearrangement links TRBV18 to TRBJ2-7; the D gene is possibly TRBD1 (6 bases). V shed 2 bases and J shed 7 bases, with 15 bases lying between them. This CDR3 has 14 residues. The germline gives CDR1 KGHSH, CDR2 LQKENI. This chain's CDR3 is CASSPTGKRDEQYF. CDR3 DNA sequence: TGTGCCAGCTCACCAACAGGGAAGCGAGATGAGCAGTACTTC. The whole variable domain, filled in from reference TRBV18 and TRBJ2-7, reads NAGVMQNPRHLVRRRGQEARLRCSPMKGHSHVYWYRQLPEEGLKFMVYLQKENIIDESGMPKERFSAEFPKEGPSILRIQQVVRGDSAAYFCASSPTGKRDEQYFGPGTRLTVT.

The V and J genes are TRBV28 and TRBJ2-7; 14 bases agree with TRBD2. The length of the CDR3 is 14 residues. Per the germline V gene, CDR1 is MDHEN and CDR2 is SYDVKM. Trimming at V came to 6 bases and at J to 7 bases, leaving 5 bases not matched to a gene. CDR3 sequence reads: CASRKGLAGVEQYF. For the CDR3, the DNA is TGTGCCAGCAGAAAGGGACTAGCGGGAGTTGAGCAGTACTTC.

The V call is TRBV6-2 or TRBV6-3, the J call TRBJ1-1, with 7 bases fitting TRBD1. The CDR3 has 14 amino acids. In germline, CDR1 is MNHEY, CDR2 SVGEGT. The trim removed 0 bases at V and 8 bases at J, leaving 6 bases unmatched. DNA of the CDR3: TGTGCCAGCAGTTACTCTTCACAGGGGATGGAAGCTTTCTTT. This codes for CASSYSSQGMEAFF.

This clone has more than one count but fewer than ten. In DNA form, the CDR3 reads TGTGCCATCGGGCAGGCGGCGAACACTGAAGCTTTCTTT. Its protein is CAIGQAANTEAFF. The chain is built from TRBV10-3 and TRBJ1-1, with unresolved D. This CDR3 contains 13 residues. Trimming shortened V by 8 bases and J by 1 base, and 11 bases separated the two germline ends. The V gene's germline CDR1 is ENHRY and CDR2 SYGVKD.

The chain joins TRBV28 to TRBJ2-2, with D perhaps assigned TRBD1 or TRBD2 (5 bases each). The germline V gene encodes CDR1 MDHEN and CDR2 SYDVKM. The length of the CDR3 is 13 residues. Trimming removed 7 bases from V and 3 bases from J, with 9 bases in between. CDR3 protein: CASTLGDTGELFF. CDR3 sequence (DNA): TGTGCCAGCACCTTGGGGGACACCGGGGAGCTGTTTTTT.

This chain joins TRBV28 and TRBJ2-2; possible D gene TRBD2, 6 bases. The germline V and J ends were trimmed by 6 bases and 5 bases, with 16 bases remaining between them. Germline CDR1 and CDR2: MDHEN and SYDVKM. The CDR3 contains 15 residues. The CDR3 nucleotides read TGTGCCAGCAGCCGCTCCGGAGGGACGACCGGGGAGCTGTTTTTT. Amino acid sequence: CASSRSGGTTGELFF.

The chain links TRBV5-5 to TRBJ1-3; D is unresolved. Germline CDR1 SGHKS, CDR2 YYEKEE (reference sequence). Deletions cut 0 bases from V and 0 bases from J, with 7 bases between. The CDR3 covers 15 residues. CDR3 sequence (DNA): TGTGCCAGCAGCTTGGCGGTTAGCTCTGGAAACACCATATATTTT. This codes for CASSLAVSSGNTIYF. The entire variable domain, with the rest obtained from reference TRBV5-5 and TRBJ1-3, is as follows: DAGVTQSPTHLIKTRGQQVTLRCSPISGHKSVSWYQQVLGQGPQFIFQYYEKEERGRGNFPDRFSARQFPNYSSELNVNALLLGDSALYLCASSLAVSSGNTIYFGEGSWLTVV.

CDR3 residues: CASRGVDEKLFF. CDR3 sequence (DNA): TGTGCCAGCAGAGGGGTGGATGAAAAACTGTTTTTT. The chain combines TRBV12-3 or TRBV12-4 with TRBJ1-4, with D maybe TRBD1 (5 bases). This CDR3 region has 12 residues. Trimming cost V 6 bases and J 6 bases, with 8 bases left between them.

The CDR3 DNA reads as TGCGCCAGCAGCTCCGGACTTCCCTACAATGAGCAGTTCTTC. Its translation: CASSSGLPYNEQFF. The rearrangement uses TRBV5-1 and TRBJ2-1; TRBD2 is a possible D gene (5 bases). There are 14 residues in the CDR3. Germline-derived CDR1 and CDR2 are SGHRS and YFSETQ. Trimming took 3 bases from V and 2 from J, leaving 9 bases between them.

The DNA for the CDR3 is TGTGCCAGCAGTAAACCTCTGGGGCATGGCTATGGCTACACCTTC. It codes for CASSKPLGHGYGYTF. The chain combines TRBV6-2 or TRBV6-3 with TRBJ1-2, with D tentatively TRBD1 (5 bases). The germline gives CDR1 MNHEY, CDR2 SVGEGT. The V end lost 5 bases, the J end lost 4 bases, and 17 bases lay between the germline ends. The CDR3 is 15 amino acids.

This chain links TRBV28 with TRBJ2-1, with D perhaps assigned TRBD1 or TRBD2 (6 bases each). The CDR3 extends over 15 amino acids. V lost 3 bases and J lost 5, with 14 bases in between. Germline V CDR1 and CDR2: MDHEN, SYDVKM. DNA of the CDR3: TGTGCCAGCAGTTTGAGGGGGGCGGCGGACAATGAGCAGTTCTTC. Encoded protein: CASSLRGAADNEQFF. Looking up the rest from reference TRBV28 and TRBJ2-1 gives the full variable domain: DVKVTQSSRYLVKRTGEKVFLECVQDMDHENMFWYRQDPGLGLRLIYFSYDVKMKEKGDIPEGYSVSREKKERFSLILESASTNQTSMYLCASSLRGAADNEQFFGPGTRLTVL.

The chain links TRBV10-3 to TRBJ1-1; D is unresolved. V lost 5 bases to trimming and J lost 1 base, with 14 bases between them. Per the germline V gene, CDR1 is ENHRY and CDR2 is SYGVKD. The CDR3 has 15 amino acids. CDR3: CAISSQLRENTEAFF. The CDR3 DNA is TGTGCCATCAGTTCTCAACTAAGGGAGAACACTGAAGCTTTCTTT.

The chain is built from TRBV7-2 and TRBJ1-3; tentative D call: TRBD1 (5 bases). V dropped 1 base and J dropped 3 bases, with 10 bases sitting between them. Germline V gene lookup returns CDR1 SGHTA and CDR2 FQGNSA. CDR3 length equals 15 residues. CDR3 nucleotides: TGTGCCAGCAGCTTAGGTCAGGGTAGTGGAAACACCATATATTTT. It codes for CASSLGQGSGNTIYF.

The V gene is TRBV11-2, the J gene TRBJ2-7; D unclear. Trimming shortened V by 5 bases and J by 0 bases, and 11 bases separated the two germline ends. The CDR3 runs 14 residues. CDR1 and CDR2 from the germline V gene are SGHAT and FQNNGV. CDR3 sequence (DNA): TGTGCCAGCAGCGTAACCCCGTTCTCCTACGAGCAGTACTTC. Amino acids: CASSVTPFSYEQYF.

This CDR3 is CASSLWGQGDLSGAFF. Here the CDR3 DNA reads TGCGCCAGCAGCTTGTGGGGACAGGGGGATCTCTCCGGGGCTTTCTTT. The genes are TRBV5-1 and TRBJ1-1; 11 nucleotides line up with TRBD1. CDR3 size: 16 residues. CDR1 and CDR2 from the germline V gene are SGHRS and YFSETQ. Unmatched junction bases numbered 13, after V lost 1 base and J lost 11 bases. Supplemented by reference TRBV5-1 and TRBJ1-1, the full variable domain reads KAGVTQTPRYLIKTRGQQVTLSCSPISGHRSVSWYQQTPGQGLQFLFEYFSETQRNKGNFPGRFSGRQFSNSRSEMNVSTLELGDSALYLCASSLWGQGDLSGAFFGQGTRLTVV.

The chain uses TRBV6-5 and TRBJ2-1; D gene ambiguous. This CDR3 spans 11 amino acids. Trimming shortened V by 2 bases and J by 9 bases, and 5 bases separated the two germline ends. The V gene's germline CDR1 is MNHEY and CDR2 SVGAGI. CDR3 in amino acids: CASSYKGEQFF. The CDR3 DNA is TGTGCCAGCAGTTACAAGGGTGAGCAGTTCTTC.

As for this clone: Other DNA sequences in this sample translate to the same CDR3. The chain is built from TRBV7-9 and TRBJ1-5; D gene ambiguous. Per the germline V gene, CDR1 is SEHNR and CDR2 is FQNEAQ (reference sequence). V was clipped by 6 bases and J by 1 base, with 7 bases between them. The CDR3 covers 13 residues. CDR3 sequence: CASSLDSNQPQHF. The CDR3 DNA reads TGTGCCAGCAGTCTAGACAGCAATCAGCCCCAGCATTTT.